This TCR beta chain was obtained from a study of CD8 T cells in ankylosing spondylitis. V was pared by 1 base and J by 6 bases, with 7 bases between. CDR3 size: 13 residues. CDR1 and CDR2 from the germline V gene are SEHNR and FQNEAQ (reference sequence). TCRdb redid the calling of the 5' RACE reads with MiXCR, one entry per CDR3 protein. The sample includes about 280,000 distinct CDR3 sequences, 15% to 20% of them seen just once. Material: blood, either unsorted or a sorted T cell fraction (not recorded which). V is TRBV7-9 and J is TRBJ2-1; D is uncertain. The sequence was collected from a male donor with ankylosing spondylitis or in good health (not recorded which). This CDR3 reads CASSLELSNEQFF. In DNA, the CDR3 is TGTGCCAGCAGCTTAGAGCTGTCCAATGAGCAGTTCTTC.